These 22 T cell receptor beta chains were all obtained from the same sample, sequenced in a study of post-analysis software for immune sequencing data. Study-level results: The five TRBV segments detected at higher frequency in patients than in controls included TRBV5-6, TRBV5-1 and TRBV20-1.

For these TCRs, the target antigens are not known. The authors incorporated unique molecular identifiers into the TCR beta cDNA libraries. MiXCR, applied by TCRdb to the PCR reads, yields one record per CDR3 protein. The sample includes roughly 700,000 distinct CDR3 sequences, 25% to 30% of them seen just once. The sequencing sample was made of blood. These receptors came from a girl between 5 and 17 years old with multiple sclerosis.

In this sample, this clonotype turned up a few times. V usage is TRBV4-1 and J usage is TRBJ2-5; D remains ambiguous. Germline lookup yields CDR1 MGHRA and CDR2 YSYEKL. Trimming removed 1 base at V and 2 bases at J, with 8 bases between. The CDR3 consists of 14 residues. CDR3 sequence (DNA): TGCGCCAGCAGCCAAGGAATAGCTCAAGAGACCCAGTACTTC. Translated, it gives CASSQGIAQETQYF.

The chain links TRBV11-2 to TRBJ2-1, with D perhaps being TRBD1 or TRBD2 (6 bases each). Trimming shortened V by 0 bases and J by 6 bases, and 15 bases separated the two germline ends. The CDR3 contains 16 residues. CDR1 SGHAT and CDR2 FQNNGV come from the germline V gene. In DNA form, the CDR3 reads TGTGCCAGCAGCTTAGAAAGGGGGACTTACTTCAATGAGCAGTTCTTC. This encodes CASSLERGTYFNEQFF.

The chain joins TRBV12-3 or TRBV12-4 to TRBJ2-3; a possible D gene is TRBD2 (5 bases). V lost 5 bases and J 6 bases, leaving 15 bases between the germline ends. The CDR3 has 14 residues. The CDR3 is CASSAAPLEDTQYF. The CDR3 DNA follows: TGTGCCAGCAGTGCCGCCCCACTAGAGGATACGCAGTATTTT.

The chain uses TRBV27 and TRBJ2-7; 7 bases agree with TRBD2. This CDR3 contains 14 residues. V lost 3 bases and J lost 4; bases outside the gene matches: 6. Germline CDR1 reads MNHEY; CDR2 reads SMNVEV (reference sequence). The CDR3 spells CASSLWAGAYEQYF. The CDR3 DNA is TGTGCCAGCAGTTTGTGGGCGGGAGCTTACGAGCAGTACTTC.

V and J are TRBV5-1 and TRBJ1-6; D unclear. V was pared by 0 bases and J by 0 bases, with 10 bases between. The CDR3 sequence is 17 residues long. Germline-derived CDR1 and CDR2 are SGHRS and YFSETQ. As DNA, the CDR3 is TGCGCCAGCAGCTTGGGTCCGGTGAGCTCCTATAATTCACCCCTCCACTTT. This codes for CASSLGPVSSYNSPLHF.

This chain uses TRBV24-1 with TRBJ1-1, with 7 bases lining up with TRBD1. V shed 9 bases, J shed 1 base, and the junction held 1 base outside the gene matches. Germline V gene sequence: CDR1 KGHDR, CDR2 SFDVKD. The CDR3 consists of 12 residues. CDR3 loop: CATDRENTEAFF. In nucleotides, the CDR3 is TGTGCCACCGACAGGGAGAACACTGAAGCTTTCTTT.

The chain combines TRBV7-2 with TRBJ2-7, with a weak D call TRBD1 (6 bases). The CDR3 is 13 residues long. V was trimmed by 1 base and J by 8 bases, leaving 12 bases between them. CDR1 and CDR2 from the germline V gene are SGHTA and FQGNSA. The CDR3 region is CASSLEAGDQQYF. For the CDR3, the DNA is TGTGCCAGCAGCTTAGAAGCAGGGGACCAGCAGTACTTC. Filled out from reference TRBV7-2 and TRBJ2-7, the complete variable domain reads GAGVSQSPSNKVTEKGKDVELRCDPISGHTALYWYRQSLGQGLEFLIYFQGNSAPDKSGLPSDRFSAERTGGSVSTLTIQRTQQEDSAVYLCASSLEAGDQQYFGPGTRLTVT.

This clonotype came up many times. The chain joins TRBV20-1 to TRBJ2-1; D gene uncertain. The CDR3 has 15 residues. V was shortened by 0 bases and J by 0 bases, with 9 bases between the two germline ends. Germline assignment: CDR1 DFQATT and CDR2 SNEGSKA (reference sequence). Here the CDR3 DNA reads TGCAGTGCTAGAGAATTCACGGTCTCCTACAATGAGCAGTTCTTC. Translating it yields CSAREFTVSYNEQFF.

The V call is TRBV10-2, the J call TRBJ1-5; D is possibly TRBD1 (5 bases). The germline CDR1 and CDR2 sequences are WSHSY and SAAADI. This CDR3 has 14 amino acids. Trimming took off 6 bases at V and 3 bases at J, with 12 bases between the two ends. The CDR3 bases are TGCGCCAGCAGCCCCGCAGGGAACAATCAGCCCCAGCATTTT. Its protein is CASSPAGNNQPQHF.

This clonotype has just a few counts. The chain uses TRBV19 and TRBJ2-7; TRBD2 agrees at 10 bases. CDR3 length: 15 amino acids. Germline assignment: CDR1 LNHDA and CDR2 SQIVND (reference sequence). V dropped 2 bases and J dropped 6; count of bases not matched to a gene: 7. CDR3 region: CASSITRTSGLEQYF. The CDR3 DNA reads TGTGCCAGTAGTATAACCCGGACTAGCGGCCTCGAGCAGTACTTC.

The chain recombines TRBV27 with TRBJ2-5; D possibly uses TRBD1 or TRBD2 (5 bases each). This CDR3 contains 15 residues. CDR1 and CDR2 (germline): MNHEY, SMNVEV (reference sequence). Trimming pared 6 bases from V and 3 bases from J, leaving 17 bases between. In DNA form, the CDR3 reads TGTGCCAGCAGCTCTCCGGGACCGAGGAAAGAGACCCAGTACTTC. Protein product: CASSSPGPRKETQYF.

This clonotype has just a few counts. The CDR3, as DNA: TGTGCCAGCAGTTCGTTGACAGCCCGAGGCTACACCTTC. It codes for CASSSLTARGYTF. The genes are TRBV6-6 and TRBJ1-2, with a possible D match to TRBD1 (5 bases). Germline V gene lookup returns CDR1 MNHNY and CDR2 SVGAGI (reference sequence). Trimming removed 4 bases at V and 8 bases at J, with 14 bases between. The CDR3 contains 13 residues.

The chain is built from TRBV3-1 and TRBJ1-2; weak D call: TRBD1 (5 bases). Trimming took off 4 bases at V and 2 bases at J, with 14 bases between the two ends. Germline assignment: CDR1 LGHDT and CDR2 YNNKEL (reference sequence). This CDR3 has 15 amino acids. The CDR3 DNA is TGTGCCAGCAGCCCCGAAGGGGAAGTAAACTATGGCTACACCTTC. This encodes CASSPEGEVNYGYTF.

This clonotype was detected a few times. The CDR3 coding sequence is TGTGCCAGCAGCTCTCCCCTAGCGGCATCCTACAATGAGCAGTTCTTC. Translating gives CASSSPLAASYNEQFF. The chain combines TRBV7-9 with TRBJ2-1; TRBD2 matches 7 bases. V shed 4 bases, J shed 1 base, and the junction held 7 bases outside the gene matches. Germline V gene data show CDR1 as SEHNR and CDR2 as FQNEAQ (reference sequence). This CDR3 is 16 amino acids long. Full variable domain (rest looked up from reference TRBV7-9 and TRBJ2-1): DTGVSQNPRHKITKRGQNVTFRCDPISEHNRLYWYRQTLGQGPEFLTYFQNEAQLEKSRLLSDRFSAERPKGSFSTLEIQRTEQGDSAMYLCASSSPLAASYNEQFFGPGTRLTVL.

The chain links TRBV2 to TRBJ2-2; D is possibly TRBD1 (7 bases). CDR1 and CDR2 from the germline V gene are SNHLY and FYNNEI. V was trimmed by 7 bases and J by 8 bases, leaving 23 bases between them. This CDR3 has 16 amino acids. The CDR3 protein is CASILRWQGGPGELFF. For the CDR3, the DNA is TGTGCCAGCATCCTGCGATGGCAGGGGGGACCGGGGGAGCTGTTTTTT.

This clonotype showed up just a few times. The chain joins TRBV5-1 to TRBJ2-1; 7 nucleotides line up with TRBD1. The junction had 9 bases not matched to a gene; V was cut back by 0 bases and J by 9 bases. This CDR3 spans 15 amino acids. CDR1 and CDR2 from the germline V gene are SGHRS and YFSETQ. CDR3 protein: CASSLAEGAGSEQFF. In nucleotides, the CDR3 is TGCGCCAGCAGCTTGGCCGAGGGGGCGGGCAGTGAGCAGTTCTTC.

The rearrangement links TRBV27 to TRBJ2-3; 9 positions match TRBD2. With V trimmed by 1 base and J by 2 bases, 4 bases remained unmatched. Germline V gene lookup returns CDR1 MNHEY and CDR2 SMNVEV (reference sequence). This CDR3 is 16 amino acids long. The CDR3 reads CASSLLTSGFTDTQYF. CDR3 DNA sequence: TGTGCCAGCAGTTTATTGACTAGCGGATTCACAGATACGCAGTATTTT.

The chain employs TRBV6-5 and TRBJ2-1; no reliable D call. The V gene lost 6 bases and the J gene lost 7 bases, with 7 bases spanning the gap. Germline V CDR1 and CDR2: MNHEY, SVGAGI. The CDR3 covers 11 residues. The CDR3 is CASRGINEQFF. The CDR3 coding sequence is TGTGCCAGCAGGGGAATAAATGAGCAGTTCTTC.

This chain links TRBV20-1 with TRBJ1-5, with D possibly TRBD1 on 5 matching bases. The CDR3 is made up of 16 amino acids. Germline V lookup: CDR1 DFQATT, CDR2 SNEGSKA (reference sequence). Trimming removed 3 bases from V and 1 base from J, with 16 bases in between. CDR3 protein: CSARRGGGWSNQPQHF. The CDR3 nucleotides read TGCAGTGCTAGGCGCGGCGGGGGATGGAGCAATCAGCCCCAGCATTTT.

The chain uses TRBV19 and TRBJ2-5; 10 nucleotides match TRBD2. The end of the DNA fits TRBJ2-7 better, so the J call may be wrong. Germline loops: CDR1 LNHDA, CDR2 SQIVND (reference sequence). This CDR3 comprises 14 residues. CDR3 DNA: TGTGCCAGTTCTTCTAGCGGGAGAAGCAACGAGCAGTACTTC. Protein: CASSSSGRSNEQYF.

The CDR3 region is CASSLDGALSTEAFF. The DNA of the CDR3 is TGTGCCAGCAGCTTAGATGGGGCACTAAGCACTGAAGCTTTCTTT. The chain recombines TRBV7-2 with TRBJ1-1; D might be TRBD1 (5 bases). This CDR3 contains 15 residues. Trimming took off 1 base at V and 4 bases at J, with 13 bases between the two ends. CDR1 and CDR2 (germline): SGHTA, FQGNSA.

This clonotype was picked up a small number of times. The genes are TRBV7-2 and TRBJ2-1, with a weak D call TRBD2 (5 bases). Trimming left V 7 bases short and J 6 bases short, with 16 bases between. The CDR3 is 14 amino acids. Looked up from germline, CDR1 is SGHTA and CDR2 is FQGNSA. The CDR3 coding sequence is TGTGCCAGCACCTTCGGCGGGTGGCCCAATGAGCAGTTCTTC. Its translation: CASTFGGWPNEQFF. The whole variable domain, filled in from reference TRBV7-2 and TRBJ2-1, reads GAGVSQSPSNKVTEKGKDVELRCDPISGHTALYWYRQSLGQGLEFLIYFQGNSAPDKSGLPSDRFSAERTGGSVSTLTIQRTQQEDSAVYLCASTFGGWPNEQFFGPGTRLTVL.